Listed below are T cell receptor beta chains from one sample, sequenced in a study of blood T cell repertoires in COVID-19. Profiling relied on immunoSEQ multiplex PCR, and the TCRdb table lists in-frame clones only, not all of them. The table records under 300,000 clones, 80% to 95% of them present only once. Sequencing was done on a sample of peripheral blood. These receptors came from a man aged 25-45 years with COVID-19, enrolled during active disease. The conserved cysteine and the conserved F or W are not part of the CDR3 here. Fields, in order: clone size, J gene, D gene, V gene, CDR3 protein. A D gene is named only where the DNA matches it firmly. The listing skips clone size in some rows; elsewhere it reads once, few, many or a size class.

>once|TRBJ1-5|NA|TRBV27
ASSLISGVSQPQH
>NA|TRBJ1-4|NA|TRBV15
ATSRENTENEKLF
>NA|TRBJ1-1|NA|TRBV7-9
ASSLDGAGANTEAF
>NA|TRBJ2-5|NA|TRBV23-1
ASSYQGQETQY
>NA|TRBJ2-2|TRBD2|TRBV27
ASSEAGRATGELF
>NA|TRBJ1-2|TRBD1|TRBV2
ASRGLRDRGLGYT
>NA|TRBJ1-2|TRBD1|TRBV6-5
ASSYALDRVGYGYT
>NA|TRBJ1-6|TRBD1|TRBV9
ASSVALGRGNSPLH
>NA|TRBJ1-6|NA|TRBV15
ATRNGGARNSPLH
>NA|TRBJ1-3|NA|TRBV4-2
ASSLPNSGNTIY
>NA|TRBJ1-1|NA|TRBV28
ASRPRQTLMNTEAF
>NA|TRBJ2-1|TRBD2|TRBV14
ASSQLAGAGDEQF
>NA|TRBJ2-5|NA|TRBV18
ASSLEETQY
>NA|TRBJ2-1|TRBD1|TRBV6-6
ASSRTGGNEQF
>NA|TRBJ1-1|NA|TRBV6-6
ASSEIGTNTEAF
>NA|TRBJ1-5|NA|TRBV12-3/TRBV12-4
ASSADIGTQH
>NA|TRBJ1-1|NA|TRBV6-5
ASSTDGTNTEAF
>NA|TRBJ2-3|NA|TRBV6-5
ASSWASTDTQY
>NA|TRBJ1-5|TRBD1|TRBV14
ASSQDQVRGNNQPQH
>NA|TRBJ1-4|NA|TRBV7-9
ASSLDEHRSEKLF
>NA|TRBJ1-1|NA|TRBV11-2
ASTFIEGVANTEAF
>NA|TRBJ1-2|NA|TRBV10-1
ASSVAPNYGYT
>NA|TRBJ2-4|NA|TRBV28
ASSDIREAKNIQY
>NA|TRBJ1-6|NA|TRBV6-4
ASSDPNNSPLH
>NA|TRBJ2-3|NA|TRBV4-2
ASSQEAGDRTDTQY
>NA|TRBJ1-2|TRBD1|TRBV5-1
ASSDGQGTPVFGSRQPTNGYT
>NA|TRBJ1-6|NA|TRBV2
ASSEEGIENSPLH
>NA|TRBJ2-5|NA|TRBV2
ASRIDRTQETQY
>NA|TRBJ2-7|TRBD1|TRBV7-2
ASRGVGDRGASYEQY
>NA|TRBJ2-7|NA|TRBV4-2
ASSQETLRVASPYEQY
>NA|TRBJ1-2|NA|TRBV3-1/TRBV3-2
ASSQDQEAGANYGYT
>NA|TRBJ1-6|NA|TRBV9
ASSSDTNNSPLH
>NA|TRBJ1-2|TRBD1|TRBV12-5
ASGPGQVLNYGYT
>NA|TRBJ1-6|TRBD1|TRBV18
ASSDRGADNSPLH
>NA|TRBJ2-7|TRBD2|TRBV5-5
ASSPRLAGYSYEQY
>NA|TRBJ1-2|NA|TRBV6-6
ASSYGGNYGYT
>NA|TRBJ1-1|TRBD1|TRBV10-2
ASSWTGKGTEAF